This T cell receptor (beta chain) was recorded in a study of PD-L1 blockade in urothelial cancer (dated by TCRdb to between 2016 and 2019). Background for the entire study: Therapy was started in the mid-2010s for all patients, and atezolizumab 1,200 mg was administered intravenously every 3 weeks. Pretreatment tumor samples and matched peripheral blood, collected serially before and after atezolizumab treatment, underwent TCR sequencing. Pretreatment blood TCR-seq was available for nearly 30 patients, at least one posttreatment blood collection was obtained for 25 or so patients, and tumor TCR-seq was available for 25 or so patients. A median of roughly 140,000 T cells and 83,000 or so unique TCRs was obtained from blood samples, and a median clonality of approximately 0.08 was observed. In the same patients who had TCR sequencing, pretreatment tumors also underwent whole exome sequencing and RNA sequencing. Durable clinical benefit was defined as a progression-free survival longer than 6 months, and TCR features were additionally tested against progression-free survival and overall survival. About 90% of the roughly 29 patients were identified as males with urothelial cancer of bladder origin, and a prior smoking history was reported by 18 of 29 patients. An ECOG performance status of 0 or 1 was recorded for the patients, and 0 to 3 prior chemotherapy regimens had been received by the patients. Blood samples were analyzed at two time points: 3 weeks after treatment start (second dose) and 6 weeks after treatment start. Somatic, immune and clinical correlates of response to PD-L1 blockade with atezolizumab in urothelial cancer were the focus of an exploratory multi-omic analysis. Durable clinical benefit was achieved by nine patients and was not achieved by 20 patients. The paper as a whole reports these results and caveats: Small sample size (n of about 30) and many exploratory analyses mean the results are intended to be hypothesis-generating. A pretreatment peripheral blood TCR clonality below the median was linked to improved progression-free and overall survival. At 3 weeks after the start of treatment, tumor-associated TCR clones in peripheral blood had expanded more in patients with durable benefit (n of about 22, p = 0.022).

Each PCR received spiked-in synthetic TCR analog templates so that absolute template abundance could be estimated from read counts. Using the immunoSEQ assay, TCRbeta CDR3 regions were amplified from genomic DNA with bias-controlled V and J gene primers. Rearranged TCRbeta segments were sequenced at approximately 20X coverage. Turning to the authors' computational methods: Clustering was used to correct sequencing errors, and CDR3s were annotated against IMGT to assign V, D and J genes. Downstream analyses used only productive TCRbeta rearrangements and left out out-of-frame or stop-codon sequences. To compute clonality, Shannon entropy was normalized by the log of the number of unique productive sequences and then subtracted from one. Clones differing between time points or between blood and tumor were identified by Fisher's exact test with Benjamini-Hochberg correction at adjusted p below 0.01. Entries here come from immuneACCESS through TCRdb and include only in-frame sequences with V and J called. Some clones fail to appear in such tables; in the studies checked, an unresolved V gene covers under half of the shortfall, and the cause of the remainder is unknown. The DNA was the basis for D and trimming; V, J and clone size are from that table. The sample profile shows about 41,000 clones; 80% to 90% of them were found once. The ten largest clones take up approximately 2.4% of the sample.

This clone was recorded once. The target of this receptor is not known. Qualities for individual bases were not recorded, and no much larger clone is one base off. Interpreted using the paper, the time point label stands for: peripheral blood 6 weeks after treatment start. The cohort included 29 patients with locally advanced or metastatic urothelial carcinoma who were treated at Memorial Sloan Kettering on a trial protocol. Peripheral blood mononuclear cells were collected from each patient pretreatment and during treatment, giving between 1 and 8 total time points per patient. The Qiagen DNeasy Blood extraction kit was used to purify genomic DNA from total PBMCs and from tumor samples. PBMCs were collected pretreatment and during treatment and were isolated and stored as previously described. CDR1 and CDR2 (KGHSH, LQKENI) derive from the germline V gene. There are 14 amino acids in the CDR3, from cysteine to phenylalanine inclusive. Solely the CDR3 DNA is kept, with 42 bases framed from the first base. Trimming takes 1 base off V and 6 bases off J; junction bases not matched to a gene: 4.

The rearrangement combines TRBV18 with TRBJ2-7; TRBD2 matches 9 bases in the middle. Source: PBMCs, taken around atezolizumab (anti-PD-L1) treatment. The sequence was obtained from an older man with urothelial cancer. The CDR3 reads CASSPLRGGTEQYF. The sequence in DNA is TGTGCCAGCTCACCACTGCGGGGGGGAACCGAGCAGTACTTC.